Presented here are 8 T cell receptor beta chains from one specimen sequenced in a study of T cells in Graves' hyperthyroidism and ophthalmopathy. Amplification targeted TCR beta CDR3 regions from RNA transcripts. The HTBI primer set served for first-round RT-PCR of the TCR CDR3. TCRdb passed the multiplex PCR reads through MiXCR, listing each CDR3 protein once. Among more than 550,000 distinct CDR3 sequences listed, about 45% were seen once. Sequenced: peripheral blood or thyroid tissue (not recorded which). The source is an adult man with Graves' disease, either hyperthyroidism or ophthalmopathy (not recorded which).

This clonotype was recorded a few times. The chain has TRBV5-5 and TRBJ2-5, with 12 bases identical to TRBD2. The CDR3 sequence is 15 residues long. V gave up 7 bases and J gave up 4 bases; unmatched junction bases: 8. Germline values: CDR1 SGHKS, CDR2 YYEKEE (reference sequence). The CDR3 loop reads CASSATSGSLETQYF. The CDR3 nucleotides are TGTGCCAGCTCCGCGACTAGCGGGAGTCTAGAGACCCAGTACTTC.

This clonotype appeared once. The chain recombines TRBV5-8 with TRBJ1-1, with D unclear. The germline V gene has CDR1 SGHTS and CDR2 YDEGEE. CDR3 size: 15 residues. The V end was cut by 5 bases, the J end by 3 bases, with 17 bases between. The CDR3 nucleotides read TGTGCCAGCAGTTACTCCACTGTAGTGTACACTGAAGCTTTCTTT. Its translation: CASSYSTVVYTEAFF.

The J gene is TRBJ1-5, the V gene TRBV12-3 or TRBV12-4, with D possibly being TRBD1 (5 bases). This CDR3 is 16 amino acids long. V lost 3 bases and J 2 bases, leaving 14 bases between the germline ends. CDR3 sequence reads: CASSFGQGGRNQPQHF. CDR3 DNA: TGTGCCAGCAGTTTCGGGCAGGGCGGACGCAATCAGCCCCAGCATTTT.

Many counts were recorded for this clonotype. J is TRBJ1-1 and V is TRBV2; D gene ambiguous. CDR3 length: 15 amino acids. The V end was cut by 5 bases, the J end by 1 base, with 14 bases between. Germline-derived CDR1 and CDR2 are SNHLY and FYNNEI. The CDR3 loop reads CASSRPGIPNTEAFF. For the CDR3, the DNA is TGTGCCAGCAGTCGCCCTGGGATCCCGAACACTGAAGCTTTCTTT.

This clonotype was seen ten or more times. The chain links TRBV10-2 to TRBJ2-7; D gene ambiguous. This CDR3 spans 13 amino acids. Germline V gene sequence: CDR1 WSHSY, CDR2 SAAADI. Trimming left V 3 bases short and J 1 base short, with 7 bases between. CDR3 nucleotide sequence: TGCGCCAGCAGTGAAGCAATATCCTACGAGCAGTACTTC. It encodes CASSEAISYEQYF.

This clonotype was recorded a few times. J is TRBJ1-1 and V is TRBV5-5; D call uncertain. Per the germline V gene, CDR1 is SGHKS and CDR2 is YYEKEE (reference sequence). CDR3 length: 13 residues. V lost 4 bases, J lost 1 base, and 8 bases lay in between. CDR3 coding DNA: TGTGCCAGCAGCCCGATAACGAACACTGAAGCTTTCTTT. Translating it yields CASSPITNTEAFF.

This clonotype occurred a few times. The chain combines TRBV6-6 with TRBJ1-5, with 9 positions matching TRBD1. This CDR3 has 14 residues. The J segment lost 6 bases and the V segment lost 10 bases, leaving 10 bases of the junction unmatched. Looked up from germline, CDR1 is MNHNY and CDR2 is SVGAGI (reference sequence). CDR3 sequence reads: CATERRTGVQPQHF. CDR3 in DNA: TGTGCCACCGAACGTAGGACAGGGGTTCAGCCCCAGCATTTT.

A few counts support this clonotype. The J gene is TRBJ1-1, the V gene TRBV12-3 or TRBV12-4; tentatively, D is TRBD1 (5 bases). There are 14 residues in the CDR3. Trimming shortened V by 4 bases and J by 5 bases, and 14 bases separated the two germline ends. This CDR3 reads CASSYAAGRTEAFF. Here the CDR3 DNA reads TGTGCCAGCAGTTACGCCGCAGGGAGGACTGAAGCTTTCTTT.